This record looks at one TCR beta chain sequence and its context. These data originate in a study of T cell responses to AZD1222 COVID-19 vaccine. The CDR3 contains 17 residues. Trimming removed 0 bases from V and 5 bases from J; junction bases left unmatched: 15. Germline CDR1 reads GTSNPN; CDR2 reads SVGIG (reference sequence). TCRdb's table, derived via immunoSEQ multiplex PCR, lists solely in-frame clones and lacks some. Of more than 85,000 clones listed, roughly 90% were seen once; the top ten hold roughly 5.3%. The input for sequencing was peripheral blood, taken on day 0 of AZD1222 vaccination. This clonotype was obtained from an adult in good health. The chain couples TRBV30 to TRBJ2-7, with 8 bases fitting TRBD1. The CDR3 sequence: CAWSVMGGGQGMNEQYF. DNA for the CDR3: TGTGCCTGGAGTGTGATGGGGGGCGGACAGGGTATGAACGAGCAGTACTTC.